The clone carrying this T cell receptor beta chain was detected many times. No antigen is known for it. The germline gene is not matched at one end of the junction; a read error may be the cause. TCRdb re-called the reads with MiXCR, one entry per CDR3 protein. The sample yields fewer than 850,000 distinct CDR3 sequences, 25% to 30% seen once. The CDR3 is 12 amino acids. The record originates from a study of T cell repertoires in cytomegalovirus infection. The wider study: Matching HLA type, along with CMV infection, was indicated by public TCR beta signatures. Whole-study results and caveats: Cumulative public TCR beta family frequency identified CMV carriers with the relevant HLA. Ex vivo, HLA-C-restricted CMV-specific TCR beta clonotypes prevailed over the rest of the response.

This chain links TRBV12-3 or TRBV12-4 with TRBJ2-1, with D possibly matching TRBD2 (6 bases). The receptor comes from a human donor in good health (CMV status not recorded). Some clones in this sample may be carry-over from other donors' samples. The source material was cultured CD8+ T cells from PBMCs, sampled from culture after CMV antigen stimulation. The CDR3 nucleotides read TGTGCCAGCAGCTTAGCGGTGGATGAGCAGTTCTTC. This sequence encodes CASSLAVDEQFF.